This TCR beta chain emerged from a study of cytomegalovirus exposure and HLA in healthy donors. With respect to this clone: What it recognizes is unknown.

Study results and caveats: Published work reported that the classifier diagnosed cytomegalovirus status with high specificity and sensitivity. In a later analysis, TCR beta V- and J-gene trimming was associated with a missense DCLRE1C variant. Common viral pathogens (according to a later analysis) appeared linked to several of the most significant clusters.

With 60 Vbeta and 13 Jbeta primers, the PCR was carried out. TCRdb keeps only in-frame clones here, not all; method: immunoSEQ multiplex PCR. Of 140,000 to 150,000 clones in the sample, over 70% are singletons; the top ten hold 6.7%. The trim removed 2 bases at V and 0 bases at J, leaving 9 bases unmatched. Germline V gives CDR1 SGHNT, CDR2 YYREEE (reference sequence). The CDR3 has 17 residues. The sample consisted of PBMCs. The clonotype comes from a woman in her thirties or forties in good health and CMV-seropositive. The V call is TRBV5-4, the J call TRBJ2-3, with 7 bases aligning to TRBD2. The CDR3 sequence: CASSFGWGGHSTDTQYF. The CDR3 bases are TGTGCCAGCAGCTTCGGGTGGGGGGGTCATAGCACAGATACGCAGTATTTT.